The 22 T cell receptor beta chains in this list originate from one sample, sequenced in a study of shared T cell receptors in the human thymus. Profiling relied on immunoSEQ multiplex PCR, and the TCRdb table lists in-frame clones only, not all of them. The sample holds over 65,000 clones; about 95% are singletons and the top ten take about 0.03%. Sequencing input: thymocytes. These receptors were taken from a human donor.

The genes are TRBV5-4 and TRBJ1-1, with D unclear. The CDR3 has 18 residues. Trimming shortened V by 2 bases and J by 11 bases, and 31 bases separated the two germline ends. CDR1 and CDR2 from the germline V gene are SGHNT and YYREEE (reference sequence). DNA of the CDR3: TGTGCCAGCAGCTTTTATCCGCCCAGTAGGGAGGGTGGCCCTTGGGCTTTCTTT. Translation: CASSFYPPSREGGPWAFF.

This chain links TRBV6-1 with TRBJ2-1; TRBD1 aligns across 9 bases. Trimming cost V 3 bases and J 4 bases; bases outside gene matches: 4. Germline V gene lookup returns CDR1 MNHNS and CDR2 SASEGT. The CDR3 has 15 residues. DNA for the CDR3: TGTGCCAGCAGTGACCGGGACAGGGTTTACAATGAGCAGTTCTTC. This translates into CASSDRDRVYNEQFF.

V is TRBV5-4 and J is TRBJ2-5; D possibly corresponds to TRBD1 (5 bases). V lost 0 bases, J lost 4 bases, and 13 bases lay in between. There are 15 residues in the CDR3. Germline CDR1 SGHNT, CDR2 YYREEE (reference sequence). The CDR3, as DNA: TGTGCCAGCAGCTTGGCTAGGGGTCGTGCAGAGACCCAGTACTTC. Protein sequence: CASSLARGRAETQYF.

The CDR3 loop is CASSQVGGIGLKSPLHF. CDR3 nucleotide sequence: TGCGCCAGCAGCCAAGTGGGGGGGATCGGGCTAAAGTCACCCCTCCACTTT. The rearrangement links TRBV4-3 to TRBJ1-6, with D possibly TRBD1 on 5 matching bases. The CDR3 covers 17 residues. CDR1 LGHNA and CDR2 YSLEER come from the germline V gene. V lost 1 base, J lost 10 bases, and 20 bases lay in between.

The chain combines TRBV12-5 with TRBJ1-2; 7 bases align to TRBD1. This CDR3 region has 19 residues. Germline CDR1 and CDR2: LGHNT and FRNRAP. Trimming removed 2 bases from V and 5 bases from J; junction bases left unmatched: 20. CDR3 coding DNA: TGTGCTAGTGGTTTGTCGTACCTTCAGGGGGTAGGAGATCAATATGGCTACACCTTC. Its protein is CASGLSYLQGVGDQYGYTF.

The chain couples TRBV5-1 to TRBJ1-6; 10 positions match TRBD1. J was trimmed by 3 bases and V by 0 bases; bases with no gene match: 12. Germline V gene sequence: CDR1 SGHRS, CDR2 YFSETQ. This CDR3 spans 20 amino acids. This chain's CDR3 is CASSLATGGEGDFYNSPLHF. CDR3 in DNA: TGCGCCAGCAGCTTGGCGACAGGGGGCGAAGGGGATTTCTATAATTCACCCCTCCACTTT.

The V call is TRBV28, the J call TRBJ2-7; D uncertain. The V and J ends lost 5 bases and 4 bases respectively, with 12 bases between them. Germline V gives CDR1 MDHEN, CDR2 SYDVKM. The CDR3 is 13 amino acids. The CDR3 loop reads CASSPMRQYEQYF. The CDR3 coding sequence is TGTGCCAGCAGTCCGATGCGGCAGTACGAGCAGTACTTC.

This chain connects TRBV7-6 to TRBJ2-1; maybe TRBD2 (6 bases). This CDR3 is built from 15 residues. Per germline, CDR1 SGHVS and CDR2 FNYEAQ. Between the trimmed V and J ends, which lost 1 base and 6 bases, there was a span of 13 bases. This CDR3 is CASSLGTSPTNEQFF. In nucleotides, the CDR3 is TGTGCCAGCAGCTTAGGTACTAGCCCCACCAATGAGCAGTTCTTC.

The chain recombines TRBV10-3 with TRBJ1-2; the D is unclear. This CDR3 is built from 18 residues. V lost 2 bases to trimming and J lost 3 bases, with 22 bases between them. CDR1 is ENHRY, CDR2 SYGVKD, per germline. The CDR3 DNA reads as TGTGCCATCAGTGAGACAGCGCGCCCGGGAGGTATCGACTATGGCTACACCTTC. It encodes CAISETARPGGIDYGYTF.

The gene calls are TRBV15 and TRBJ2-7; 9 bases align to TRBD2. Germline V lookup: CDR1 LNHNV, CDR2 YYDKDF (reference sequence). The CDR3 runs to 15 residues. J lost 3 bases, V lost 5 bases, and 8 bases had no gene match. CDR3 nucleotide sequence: TGTGCCACCAGCGGAGCGCTAGCGGGACTCTACGAGCAGTACTTC. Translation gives CATSGALAGLYEQYF.

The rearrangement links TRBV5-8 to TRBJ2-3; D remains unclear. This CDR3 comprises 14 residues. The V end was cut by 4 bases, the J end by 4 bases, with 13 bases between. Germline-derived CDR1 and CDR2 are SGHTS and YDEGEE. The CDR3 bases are TGTGCCAGCAGCCATTTGAGATCCCCAGATACGCAGTATTTT. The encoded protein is CASSHLRSPDTQYF.

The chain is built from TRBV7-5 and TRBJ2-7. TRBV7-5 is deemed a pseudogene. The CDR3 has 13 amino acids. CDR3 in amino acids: CVRSLEDSYEQYF. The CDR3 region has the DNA TGTGTCAGAAGCTTAGAGGACTCCTACGAGCAGTACTTC.

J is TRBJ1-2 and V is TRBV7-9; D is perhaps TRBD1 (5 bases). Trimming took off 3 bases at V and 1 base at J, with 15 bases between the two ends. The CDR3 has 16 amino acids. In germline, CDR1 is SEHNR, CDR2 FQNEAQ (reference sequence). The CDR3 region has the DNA TGTGCCAGCAGCTTGAGGGGACGGAAATTTAACTATGGCTACACCTTC. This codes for CASSLRGRKFNYGYTF.

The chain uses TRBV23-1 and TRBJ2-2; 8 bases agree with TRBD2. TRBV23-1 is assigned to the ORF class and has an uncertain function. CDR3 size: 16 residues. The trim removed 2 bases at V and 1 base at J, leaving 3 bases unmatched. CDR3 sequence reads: CASSQLGGVNTGELFF. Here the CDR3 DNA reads TGCGCCAGCAGTCAACTCGGGGGGGTGAACACCGGGGAGCTGTTTTTT.

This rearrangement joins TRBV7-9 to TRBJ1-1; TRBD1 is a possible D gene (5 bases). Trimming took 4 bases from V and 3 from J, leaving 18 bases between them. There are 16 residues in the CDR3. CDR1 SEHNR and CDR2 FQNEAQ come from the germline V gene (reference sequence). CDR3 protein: CASSSMPRGNDTEAFF. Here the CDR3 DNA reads TGTGCCAGCAGCTCGATGCCAAGGGGAAACGACACTGAAGCTTTCTTT.

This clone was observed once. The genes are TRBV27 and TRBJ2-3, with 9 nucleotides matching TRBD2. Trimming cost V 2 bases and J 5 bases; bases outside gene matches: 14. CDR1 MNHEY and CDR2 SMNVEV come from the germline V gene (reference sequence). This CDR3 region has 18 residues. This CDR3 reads CASSLSGVAGGYIDTQYF. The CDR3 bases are TGTGCCAGCAGTTTAAGTGGTGTGGCGGGGGGGTATATAGATACGCAGTATTTT.

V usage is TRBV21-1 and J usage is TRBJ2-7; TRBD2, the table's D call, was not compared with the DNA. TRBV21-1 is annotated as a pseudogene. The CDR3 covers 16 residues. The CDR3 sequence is CASSKTPRLFSYEQYF. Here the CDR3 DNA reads TGTGCCAGCAGCAAAACTCCTAGGCTCTTTTCCTACGAGCAGTACTTC.

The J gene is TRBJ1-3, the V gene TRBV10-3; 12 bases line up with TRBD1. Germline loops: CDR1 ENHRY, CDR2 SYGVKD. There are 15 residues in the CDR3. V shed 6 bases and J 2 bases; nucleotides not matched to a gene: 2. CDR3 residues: CAIRGTGGAGNTIYF. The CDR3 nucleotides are TGTGCCATCAGGGGGACAGGGGGCGCTGGAAACACCATATATTTT.

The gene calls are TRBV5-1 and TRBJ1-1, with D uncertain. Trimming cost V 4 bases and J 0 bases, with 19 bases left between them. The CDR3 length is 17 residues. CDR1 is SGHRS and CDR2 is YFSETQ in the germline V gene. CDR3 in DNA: TGCGCCAGCAGCGGGTCAAGAGGGAGTAAGATGAACACTGAAGCTTTCTTT. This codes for CASSGSRGSKMNTEAFF.

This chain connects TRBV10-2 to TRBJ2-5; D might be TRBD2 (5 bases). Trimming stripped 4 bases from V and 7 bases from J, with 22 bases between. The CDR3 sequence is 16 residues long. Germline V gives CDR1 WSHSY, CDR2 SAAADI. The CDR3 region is CASSVLGIEQLLTQYF. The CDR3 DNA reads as TGCGCCAGCAGTGTCCTCGGGATAGAGCAGCTGTTGACCCAGTACTTC.

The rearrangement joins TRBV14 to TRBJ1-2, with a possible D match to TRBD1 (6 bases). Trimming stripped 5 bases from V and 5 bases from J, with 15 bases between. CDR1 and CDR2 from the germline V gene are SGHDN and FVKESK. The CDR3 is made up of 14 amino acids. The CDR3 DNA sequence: TGTGCCAGCAGCACGCACAGGGTCGGGTATGGCTACACCTTC. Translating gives CASSTHRVGYGYTF.

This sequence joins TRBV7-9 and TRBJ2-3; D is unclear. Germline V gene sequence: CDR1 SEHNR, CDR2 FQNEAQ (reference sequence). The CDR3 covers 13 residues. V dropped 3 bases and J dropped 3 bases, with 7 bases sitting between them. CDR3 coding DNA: TGTGCCAGCAGCTTCCCTATTACAGATACGCAGTATTTT. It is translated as CASSFPITDTQYF.